This T cell receptor (beta chain) is from a study of blood T cell repertoires in COVID-19. In the study overall: Material from acute and convalescent COVID-19 was sourced from the United States, Italy and Spain. The cDNA or gDNA used as material had been derived from T cells, B-cell-depleted T cells, or PBMCs.

In the authors' methods: Amplified reference gene primers provided the basis for estimating nucleated cell counts. Produced via immunoSEQ multiplex PCR; TCRdb's table is partial and in-frame only. For V, J and clone size, that table is used; D and trimming come from the DNA. The repertoire holds about 210,000 clones, 65% to 85% seen once, with roughly 2.9% in the top ten. This clone occurred once. The V gene end was trimmed by 4 bases and the J gene end by 1 base; junction bases not matched to a gene: 8. The CDR3 has 16 residues. The germline V gene has CDR1 MDHEN and CDR2 SYDVKM. Sequenced input: peripheral blood. The clonotype originates from a man in his forties or fifties with active or convalescent COVID-19. The chain is built from TRBV28 and TRBJ2-3; 7 nucleotides match TRBD1. CDR3 protein: CASSYLGGPGTDTQYF. In nucleotides, the CDR3 is TGTGCCAGCAGTTATTTAGGGGGCCCCGGCACAGATACGCAGTATTTT.